The sequence of this T cell receptor (beta chain) was determined in a study of cytomegalovirus exposure and HLA in healthy donors. A word on this clone: Its antigen is undetermined.

Between the trimmed V and J ends, which lost 5 bases and 1 base, there was a span of 8 bases. Looked up from germline, CDR1 is SSHAT and CDR2 is FNYEAQ (reference sequence). CDR3 size: 13 residues. Study findings and constraints: The study designated fewer than 200 TCR beta chains cytomegalovirus-associated. Most TCR sequences were seen very rarely across donors, but some public TCRs occurred in many. The authors later linked a missense DCLRE1C variant to TCR beta V- and J-gene trimming.

13 Jbeta primers and 60 Vbeta primers were used for the PCR. The authors' processing: Later, an analysis found approximately 80 million unique TCR beta chains, and about 10 million of these were shared. The data were produced by immunoSEQ multiplex PCR, yet TCRdb's version contains in-frame clones alone and is incomplete. The V and J calls and clone size are taken from that table; D and trimming were inferred from the DNA. The sample has 250,000 to 350,000 clones, 80% seen once. This TCR was sampled from a girl aged 2 to 10 in good health and CMV-seronegative. The sample was PBMCs. V gene TRBV7-7 combines with J gene TRBJ1-1, with a tentative D call TRBD1 (5 bases). The CDR3 loop reads CASSTTENTEAFF. The CDR3 bases are TGTGCCAGCAGCACGACAGAGAACACTGAAGCTTTCTTT.